This T cell receptor beta chain stems from a study of blood T cell repertoires in COVID-19. The repertoire was sequenced with immunoSEQ multiplex PCR; TCRdb's copy has only in-frame clones and lacks some. The sample includes some 270,000 clones, roughly 83% seen only once; the top ten take about 5.4%. CDR3 size: 16 residues. The germline gives CDR1 LNHDA, CDR2 SQIVND (reference sequence). With 4 bases removed from V and 0 bases from J, the gap between germline ends came to 13 bases. The clonotype was recovered from a woman of 80 years or more with COVID-19, enrolled during active disease. V usage is TRBV19 and J usage is TRBJ2-4; D call uncertain. The sample was peripheral blood. The CDR3 protein is CASSTLPTLAKNIQYF. In DNA form, the CDR3 reads TGTGCCAGTAGTACCCTCCCGACTCTAGCCAAAAACATTCAGTACTTC.